The clone carrying this TCR beta chain was detected many times. What it recognizes is unknown. In the authors' workflow: To classify distant metastasis in papillary thyroid cancer, a model was built from CDR3 differences across clinicopathological groups. TCRdb called clones again from the PCR reads with MiXCR. What appears here as the V and J calls and clone size reflects TCRdb's work, not the paper's. Of some 26,000 clones in the sample, about 3.7% were seen once. The data stem from a study of metastatic and nonmetastatic thyroid tumors. Looking at the study overall: Peripheral blood and tumor or nodule samples from malignant and benign thyroid patients were compared.

Study findings and constraints: Reported TCR beta diversity, measured in blood and tumor, was significantly higher for malignant thyroid tumors than for benign nodules.

Ahead of thyroid surgery, no patient had received treatment of any kind. The sequence came from a male donor with papillary thyroid cancer or a benign thyroid nodule (not recorded which). Some clones in this sample may be carry-over from other donors' samples. Sequenced material: blood.

The CDR3: CASKLGNEQFF. CDR3 coding DNA: TGCGCCAGCAAGCTTGGGAATGAGCAGTTCTTC. V is TRBV4-3 and J is TRBJ2-1; D remains ambiguous. CDR1 and CDR2 (germline): LGHNA, YSLEER. This CDR3 comprises 11 residues. The ends were cut back, 7 bases at V and 7 bases at J, with 8 bases in the middle.